One sample yielded the 13 T cell receptor beta chains listed below, sequenced in a study of cytomegalovirus exposure and HLA in healthy donors. With 60 Vbeta and 13 Jbeta primers, the PCR was carried out. This table comes from immunoSEQ multiplex PCR, and its TCRdb copy is limited to in-frame clones, with some not included. The sample contains around 92,000 clones, 80% of which appear only once. What was sequenced was PBMCs. The receptors stem from a man in his late teens or twenties in good health and CMV-seronegative.

This clone was picked up a small number of times. The V call is TRBV21-1, the J call TRBJ2-7; TRBD1, the table's D call, was not compared with the DNA. TRBV21-1 is recorded as a pseudogene. The CDR3 consists of 16 residues. The CDR3, as DNA: TGTGCCAGCAGCAGCGACACAGGGGTGCACAGGCACGAGCAGTACTTC. This encodes CASSSDTGVHRHEQYF.

This clone has more than one count but fewer than ten. J is TRBJ2-1 and V is TRBV10-3, with TRBD1 as a possible D gene (6 bases). With 4 bases removed from V and 4 bases from J, the gap between germline ends came to 11 bases. The germline gives CDR1 ENHRY, CDR2 SYGVKD. CDR3 length: 14 amino acids. CDR3 in DNA: TGTGCCATCAGTGTGCAACAGGGATACAATGAGCAGTTCTTC. This sequence encodes CAISVQQGYNEQFF.

The chain couples TRBV18 to TRBJ1-1, with D possibly being TRBD1 (6 bases). The CDR3 is 16 residues long. Germline values: CDR1 KGHSH, CDR2 LQKENI. The ends were cut back, 2 bases at V and 4 bases at J, with 17 bases in the middle. The CDR3 spells CASSPTTGRTGTEAFF. CDR3 in DNA: TGTGCCAGCTCACCAACCACAGGGAGAACGGGCACTGAAGCTTTCTTT.

This clone was picked up one time. The chain joins TRBV7-8 to TRBJ1-1, with a weak D call TRBD1 (6 bases). CDR3 length: 14 amino acids. CDR1 is SGHVS and CDR2 is FQNEAQ in the germline V gene. V lost 5 bases to trimming and J lost 1 base, with 11 bases between them. The CDR3 protein is CASSERGSNTEAFF. The DNA for the CDR3 is TGTGCCAGCAGCGAGAGGGGGTCGAACACTGAAGCTTTCTTT.

The CDR3 DNA follows: TGTGCCAGCAGCCAGACTAGCGTAGCCTACGAGCAGTACTTC. Translating gives CASSQTSVAYEQYF. The chain joins TRBV2 to TRBJ2-7, with 8 positions matching TRBD2. CDR3 length: 14 residues. Trimming cost V 6 bases and J 2 bases; bases outside gene matches: 6. The germline V gene has CDR1 SNHLY and CDR2 FYNNEI.

The gene calls are TRBV14 and TRBJ2-7; 9 nucleotides match TRBD1. Germline assignment: CDR1 SGHDN and CDR2 FVKESK. The CDR3 is 15 residues long. V dropped 4 bases and J dropped 2; count of bases not matched to a gene: 6. CDR3 region: CASSRGQGPPYEQYF. The CDR3 DNA reads as TGTGCCAGCAGCCGCGGACAGGGGCCCCCCTACGAGCAGTACTTC.

The J gene is TRBJ1-1, the V gene TRBV5-1, with TRBD1 identical over 10 bases. Germline trimming cut 4 bases from V and 0 bases from J; bases unmatched to any gene: 12. CDR1 SGHRS and CDR2 YFSETQ come from the germline V gene. This CDR3 comprises 18 residues. The CDR3 protein is CASSPTMGQGFMNTEAFF. The CDR3 DNA reads as TGCGCCAGCAGCCCAACGATGGGACAGGGGTTTATGAACACTGAAGCTTTCTTT. The full variable domain, with the rest looked up from reference TRBV5-1 and TRBJ1-1, is KAGVTQTPRYLIKTRGQQVTLSCSPISGHRSVSWYQQTPGQGLQFLFEYFSETQRNKGNFPGRFSGRQFSNSRSEMNVSTLELGDSALYLCASSPTMGQGFMNTEAFFGQGTRLTVV.

The chain carries TRBV5-1 and TRBJ2-1, with 11 bases that match TRBD1. The V and J ends lost 4 bases and 8 bases, in that order; junction bases with no gene match: 8. The germline V gene has CDR1 SGHRS and CDR2 YFSETQ. The CDR3 extends over 15 amino acids. The CDR3, as DNA: TGCGCCAGCAGCAAAGGACAGGGGGCGCCGGATGAGCAGTTCTTC. It translates to CASSKGQGAPDEQFF.

The chain carries TRBV18 and TRBJ2-7, with TRBD1 matching 7 bases. Unmatched junction bases numbered 8, after V lost 3 bases and J lost 3 bases. Germline V CDR1 and CDR2: KGHSH, LQKENI. CDR3 length: 15 residues. The chain's CDR3 is CASSPEAGGLYEQYF. CDR3 coding DNA: TGTGCCAGCTCACCCGAGGCAGGGGGTCTCTACGAGCAGTACTTC.

V is TRBV27 and J is TRBJ1-1; D is unclear. The germline V and J ends were trimmed by 3 bases and 3 bases, with 11 bases remaining between them. This CDR3 contains 14 residues. CDR1 is MNHEY and CDR2 is SMNVEV in the germline V gene (reference sequence). CDR3 in amino acids: CASSFGLGDTEAFF. CDR3 nucleotides: TGTGCCAGCAGTTTCGGCCTGGGAGACACTGAAGCTTTCTTT.

The chain uses TRBV13 and TRBJ2-1; TRBD2 aligns across 7 bases. The V segment lost 6 bases and the J segment 13 bases; nucleotides outside the gene matches: 12. The CDR3 is made up of 13 amino acids. Germline V gene data show CDR1 as PRHDT and CDR2 as FYEKMQ (reference sequence). Here the CDR3 DNA reads TGTGCCAGCAGTCCGGGGGGTCATTGGGGTCAGTTCTTC. It specifies CASSPGGHWGQFF.

The V and J genes are TRBV5-1 and TRBJ2-7, with 7 bases lining up with TRBD1. V lost 3 bases to trimming and J lost 0 bases; unmatched junction nucleotides: 15. This CDR3 contains 18 residues. Germline CDR1 is SGHRS and CDR2 is YFSETQ. CDR3 in amino acids: CASSWKRPVDRTSYEQYF. The CDR3 DNA is TGCGCCAGCAGCTGGAAGCGACCCGTGGACAGGACCTCCTACGAGCAGTACTTC.

J is TRBJ1-4 and V is TRBV5-1, with TRBD1 matching over 7 bases. The CDR3 runs 16 residues. The germline CDR1 and CDR2 sequences are SGHRS and YFSETQ. With 0 bases clipped from V and 3 bases from J, the junction kept 5 bases outside the gene matches. Here the CDR3 reads CASSLEGGKSNEKLFF. In DNA form, the CDR3 reads TGCGCCAGCAGCTTGGAAGGGGGCAAGTCTAATGAAAAACTGTTTTTT.